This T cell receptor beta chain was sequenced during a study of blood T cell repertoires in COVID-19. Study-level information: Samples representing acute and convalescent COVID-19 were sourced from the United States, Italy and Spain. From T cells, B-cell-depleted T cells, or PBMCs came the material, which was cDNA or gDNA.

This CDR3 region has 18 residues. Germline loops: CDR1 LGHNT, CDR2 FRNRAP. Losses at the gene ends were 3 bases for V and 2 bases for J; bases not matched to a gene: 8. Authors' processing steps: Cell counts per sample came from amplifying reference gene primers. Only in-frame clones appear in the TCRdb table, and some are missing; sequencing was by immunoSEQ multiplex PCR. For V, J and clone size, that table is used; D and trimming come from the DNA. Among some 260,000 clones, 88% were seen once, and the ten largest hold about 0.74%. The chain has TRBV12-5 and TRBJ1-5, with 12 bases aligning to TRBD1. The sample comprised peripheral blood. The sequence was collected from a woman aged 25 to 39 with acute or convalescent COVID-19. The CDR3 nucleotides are TGTGCTAGTGGTTTTTCGGGACAGGGGGCTGGTGGCAATCAGCCCCAGCATTTT. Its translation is CASGFSGQGAGGNQPQHF.